Sequencing of this T cell receptor beta chain was carried out in a study of regulatory T cells in long-lasting Graves disease. The TCR beta library used iRepertoire HTBI primers with Arm-PCR amplification of CDR3. TCRdb re-called the multiplex PCR reads through MiXCR, storing one row per CDR3 protein. The data show approximately 400,000 distinct CDR3 sequences, with roughly 23% seen just once and about 29% held by the top ten. In this sample, this clonotype turned up many times. The antigen remains unidentified. Study findings and constraints: Persistent cases favored TRBV28, TRBJ1-2 and TRBJ2-5.

Time point noted: persistent/refractory GD, antithyroid drugs over 5 years with positive TRAb. With RNA extracted from PBMCs as input, the TCR library was made. It was American Thyroid Association guidelines that determined Graves' disease diagnosis. Trimming stripped 6 bases from V and 2 bases from J, with 11 bases between. The germline V gene has CDR1 SNHLY and CDR2 FYNNEI. This CDR3 region has 14 residues. The chain combines TRBV2 with TRBJ1-5, with D perhaps TRBD1 (6 bases). The source of this sequence is a woman aged 40 to 50 with Graves disease. The source material was peripheral blood mononuclear cells (PBMCs), sampled when the disease was refractory, from a patient treated with antithyroid drugs. The CDR3 spells CASRTGIGNQPQHF. The DNA for the CDR3 is TGTGCCAGCAGGACAGGAATAGGCAATCAGCCCCAGCATTTT.